This T cell receptor beta chain came from a study of OX40 agonist ivuxolimab in advanced cancers. Study context: There were three patients with partial responses, one having hepatocellular carcinoma and two cutaneous melanoma.

Sequenced by immunoSEQ multiplex PCR; TCRdb stores in-frame clones only, minus some. The sample lists some 94,000 clones, about 93% occurring once. Notes on the study in general: Circulating CD4+ and CD8+ T cells showed clonal expansion by week 6 at 0.1 to 3.0 mg/kg. Some nonresponders additionally presented with little normalized T-cell clonal expansion. Expanded peripheral T-cell antigen specificity went undetermined.

CDR1 and CDR2 (germline): MNHNS, SASEGT. The CDR3 contains 11 residues. Trimming removed 3 bases at V and 1 base at J, with 0 bases between. Concerning this clone itself: Its antigen is not identified. It may be a read error: a sequence one base away is much more abundant.

The chain has TRBV6-1 and TRBJ2-5; no definite D call. Specimen: CD4+ or CD8+ T cells sorted from blood, collected in a trial of the OX40 agonist ivuxolimab. The clonotype originates from an adult with an advanced solid tumor such as melanoma, head and neck, liver or kidney cancer. The CDR3 DNA is TGTGCCAGCAGTGACCAAGAGACCCAGTACTTC. This translates into CASSDQETQYF.